A selection of T cell receptor beta chains follows, all from one sample in a study of cytomegalovirus exposure and HLA in healthy donors. Sequencing used immunoSEQ multiplex PCR; TCRdb keeps in-frame clones, though not all of them. The data hold around 200,000 clones, with about 80% observed a single time. Sequenced input: PBMCs. These TCRs come from a woman aged 50 to 60 in good health and CMV-seropositive. Each CDR3 is given with its conserved first and last residue. A D gene is named only where the DNA matches it firmly. The size entry is marked missing in some rows and otherwise reads once, few, many or a size class.

TRBJ1-5	TRBV7-8	NA	14	NA	CASSYRLSNQPQHF	TGTGCCAGCAGCTACAGGTTAAGCAATCAGCCCCAGCATTTT
TRBJ1-1	TRBV28	TRBD1	14	NA	CASSSGQGRTEAFF	TGTGCCAGCAGTTCGGGACAGGGTCGGACTGAAGCTTTCTTT
TRBJ1-3	TRBV28	NA	15	NA	CASSLSGTPGNTIYF	TGTGCCAGCAGTTTATCGGGGACTCCTGGAAACACCATATATTTT
TRBJ1-1	TRBV6-6	NA	15	NA	CASTNERDSIGRAFF	TGTGCCAGCACCAATGAAAGGGACTCTATAGGTCGAGCTTTCTTT
TRBJ2-5	TRBV30	NA	14	NA	CAWSQGRVQETQYF	TGTGCCTGGAGTCAGGGCAGGGTCCAAGAGACCCAGTACTTC
TRBJ1-4	TRBV2	TRBD1	12	NA	CARQQGNEKLFF	TGTGCCAGACAACAGGGGAATGAAAAACTGTTTTTT
TRBJ1-1	TRBV6-1	TRBD1	15	NA	CASSEVGRGYTEAFF	TGTGCCAGCAGTGAAGTAGGCAGGGGGTACACTGAAGCTTTCTTT
TRBJ2-7	TRBV29-1	TRBD1	14	NA	CSVATGASSYEQYF	TGCAGCGTCGCGACAGGGGCTAGCTCCTACGAGCAGTACTTC
TRBJ2-5	TRBV19	NA	15	once	CATGDGGAADETQYF	TGTGCCACCGGGGACGGCGGGGCGGCCGATGAGACCCAGTACTTC
TRBJ1-6	TRBV10-3	NA	14	NA	CAISAPGAISPLHF	TGTGCCATCAGTGCACCAGGGGCAATTTCACCCCTCCACTTT
TRBJ2-3	TRBV19	NA	14	NA	CASMLRARTDTQYF	TGTGCCAGTATGTTGCGGGCTCGTACAGATACGCAGTATTTT
TRBJ2-3	TRBV19	NA	13	NA	CASSSRGTDTQYF	TGTGCCAGTAGCTCCAGGGGCACAGATACGCAGTATTTT
TRBJ1-4	TRBV2	TRBD1	18	NA	CASSEALSGDSLNEKLFF	TGTGCCAGCAGTGAAGCGCTTTCAGGGGACAGCTTGAATGAAAAACTGTTTTTT
TRBJ2-1	TRBV5-4	NA	15	NA	CASSPGTFSYNEQFF	TGTGCCAGCAGCCCCGGGACTTTCTCCTACAATGAGCAGTTCTTC
TRBJ2-3	TRBV6-4	TRBD2	14	few	CASSESPGLAVQYF	TGTGCCAGCAGTGAGTCCCCGGGACTAGCGGTGCAGTATTTT
TRBJ1-2	TRBV6-6	TRBD1	13	NA	CASNSGTGLGYTF	TGTGCCAGCAATTCCGGGACAGGGCTTGGCTACACCTTC
TRBJ2-1	TRBV21-1	NA	16	once	CASSNPTGCPNNEQFF	TGTGCCAGCAGTAACCCCACAGGGTGTCCCAACAATGAGCAGTTCTTC
TRBJ1-6	TRBV11-2	NA	14	once	CASSGWRSNSPLHF	TGTGCCAGCAGCGGGTGGAGATCGAATTCACCCCTCCACTTT
TRBJ2-1	TRBV5-1	TRBD2	14	few	CASSTGLAYNEQFF	TGCGCCAGCAGCACGGGACTAGCGTACAATGAGCAGTTCTTC
TRBJ1-6	TRBV19	TRBD1	15	few	CASKTGTAYNSPLHF	TGTGCCAGTAAGACCGGGACAGCCTATAATTCACCCCTCCACTTT
TRBJ1-5	TRBV6-5	NA	14	NA	CASSYGRGGQPQHF	TGTGCCAGCAGTTACGGGCGGGGAGGACAGCCCCAGCATTTT
TRBJ2-7	TRBV12-5	TRBD2	14	few	CASGEAGGTYEQYF	TGTGCTAGTGGGGAAGCGGGGGGTACCTACGAGCAGTACTTC
TRBJ2-7	TRBV5-1	NA	16	NA	CASSFGGTGNSYEQYF	TGCGCCAGCAGCTTTGGTGGCACCGGGAACTCCTACGAGCAGTACTTC
TRBJ2-1	TRBV6-1	TRBD2	15	few	CASSQLAGGGDEQFF	TGTGCCAGCAGTCAGCTAGCGGGTGGGGGGGATGAGCAGTTCTTC
TRBJ2-2	TRBV5-4	TRBD1	16	few	CASSPDRGRGAGELFF	TGTGCCAGCAGCCCGGACAGGGGGCGCGGTGCCGGGGAGCTGTTTTTT
TRBJ1-1	TRBV2	NA	13	NA	CASSRDWGTEAFF	TGTGCCAGCAGTAGGGACTGGGGCACTGAAGCTTTCTTT
TRBJ1-1	TRBV4-3	NA	14	NA	CASSHATLNTEAFF	TGCGCCAGCAGCCACGCGACACTGAACACTGAAGCTTTCTTT
TRBJ1-4	TRBV7-6	TRBD1	19	once	CASSLASTGQGAPPEKLFF	TGTGCCAGCAGCTTAGCGTCGACGGGACAGGGGGCGCCCCCTGAAAAACTGTTTTTT
TRBJ1-6	TRBV7-2	TRBD1	15	NA	CASSPSGTGWSPLHF	TGTGCCAGCAGCCCGTCCGGGACAGGGTGGTCACCCCTCCACTTT
TRBJ2-2	TRBV6-6	NA	13	NA	CASRFKGDGELFF	TGTGCCAGCAGGTTTAAGGGGGACGGGGAGCTGTTTTTT
TRBJ2-2	TRBV7-6	TRBD2	15	NA	CASSGTSGGTGELFF	TGTGCCAGCAGCGGGACTAGCGGGGGGACCGGGGAGCTGTTTTTT
TRBJ2-7	TRBV5-1	NA	15	NA	CASSRVGTEGGEQYF	TGCGCCAGCAGCCGCGTCGGGACAGAGGGAGGCGAGCAGTACTTC
TRBJ2-1	TRBV28	NA	16	NA	CASSLWKGGGRNEQFF	TGTGCCAGCAGTTTATGGAAGGGGGGGGGCCGGAATGAGCAGTTCTTC
TRBJ1-1	TRBV5-1	NA	14	once	CASSLRGGAAEAFF	TGCGCCAGCAGCCTTCGAGGGGGAGCGGCTGAAGCTTTCTTT
TRBJ1-2	TRBV18	NA	13	NA	CASSPREFRGYTF	TGTGCCAGCTCACCACGGGAGTTCAGAGGCTACACCTTC
TRBJ2-4	TRBV4-3	TRBD1	14	NA	CASSPKTGNNIQYF	TGCGCCAGCAGCCCTAAGACAGGGAACAACATTCAGTACTTC
TRBJ2-1	TRBV5-4	TRBD2	15	NA	CASSPTSGVHNEQFF	TGTGCCAGCAGCCCTACTAGCGGGGTGCACAATGAGCAGTTCTTC
TRBJ2-1	TRBV28	TRBD2	16	NA	CASMGAAGGNYNEQFF	TGTGCCAGCATGGGTGCGGCGGGGGGCAACTACAATGAGCAGTTCTTC
TRBJ2-3	TRBV6-4	NA	15	NA	CASSDSLGLTDTQYF	TGTGCCAGCAGTGACTCTCTGGGCCTAACAGATACGCAGTATTTT
TRBJ1-2	TRBV19	NA	13	NA	CASSIQGFYGYTF	TGTGCCAGTAGTATTCAGGGTTTCTATGGCTACACCTTC
TRBJ2-3	TRBV28	TRBD1	14	NA	CASNPGGRADTQYF	TGTGCCAGCAACCCAGGGGGCAGAGCAGATACGCAGTATTTT
TRBJ2-3	TRBV11-2	TRBD1	14	NA	CASSLGQAGDTQYF	TGTGCCAGCAGCTTGGGACAGGCGGGAGATACGCAGTATTTT
TRBJ1-6	TRBV25-1	TRBD1	15	NA	CASSEPRGQGSPLHF	TGTGCCAGCAGTGAACCCAGGGGGCAAGGTTCACCCCTCCACTTT